This TCR beta chain was recorded in a study of T cell repertoires in cytomegalovirus infection. On the study more broadly: Use of recently identified HLA-C-restricted and well-studied HLA-B-restricted CMV epitopes was part of the study. An indication of both CMV infection and matching HLA type came from public TCR beta signatures.

There are 18 residues in the CDR3. The V gene end was trimmed by 6 bases and the J gene end by 1 base; junction bases not matched to a gene: 13. CDR1 is LGHNA and CDR2 is YNFKEQ in the germline V gene. TCRdb recomputed calls from the reads with MiXCR, one row per CDR3 protein. The sample gives about 220,000 distinct CDR3 sequences, 35% to 40% of which show up once; 59% is in the top ten. As for this clonotype: Its antigen is as yet unknown.

Study-wide points: Individuals carrying CMV plus the relevant HLA were identified by cumulative frequency of public TCR beta families.

This receptor was taken from a human donor in good health (CMV status not recorded). Some clones in this sample may be carry-over from other donors' samples. The sequencing here drew on CD8+ T cells from cultured PBMCs, taken from culture after CMV antigen stimulation. The V call is TRBV4-2, the J call TRBJ2-7; 12 bases match TRBD2. The CDR3 is CASRDGLAGGALSYEQYF. CDR3 in DNA: TGTGCCAGCAGGGATGGGCTAGCGGGGGGGGCCCTATCCTACGAGCAGTACTTC.